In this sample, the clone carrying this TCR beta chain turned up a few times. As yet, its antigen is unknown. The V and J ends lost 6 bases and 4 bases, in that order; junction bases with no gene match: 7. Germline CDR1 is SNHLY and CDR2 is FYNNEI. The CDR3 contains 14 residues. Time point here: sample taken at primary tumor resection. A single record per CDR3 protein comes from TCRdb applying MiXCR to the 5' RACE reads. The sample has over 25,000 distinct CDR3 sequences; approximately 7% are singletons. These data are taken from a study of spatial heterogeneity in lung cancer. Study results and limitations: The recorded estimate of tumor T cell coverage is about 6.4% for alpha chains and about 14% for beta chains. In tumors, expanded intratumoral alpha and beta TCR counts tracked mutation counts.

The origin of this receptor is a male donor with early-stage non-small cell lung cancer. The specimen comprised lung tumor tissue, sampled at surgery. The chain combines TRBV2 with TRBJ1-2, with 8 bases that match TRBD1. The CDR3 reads CASRVGQGSYGYTF. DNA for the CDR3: TGTGCCAGCAGGGTAGGACAGGGTTCCTATGGCTACACCTTC.